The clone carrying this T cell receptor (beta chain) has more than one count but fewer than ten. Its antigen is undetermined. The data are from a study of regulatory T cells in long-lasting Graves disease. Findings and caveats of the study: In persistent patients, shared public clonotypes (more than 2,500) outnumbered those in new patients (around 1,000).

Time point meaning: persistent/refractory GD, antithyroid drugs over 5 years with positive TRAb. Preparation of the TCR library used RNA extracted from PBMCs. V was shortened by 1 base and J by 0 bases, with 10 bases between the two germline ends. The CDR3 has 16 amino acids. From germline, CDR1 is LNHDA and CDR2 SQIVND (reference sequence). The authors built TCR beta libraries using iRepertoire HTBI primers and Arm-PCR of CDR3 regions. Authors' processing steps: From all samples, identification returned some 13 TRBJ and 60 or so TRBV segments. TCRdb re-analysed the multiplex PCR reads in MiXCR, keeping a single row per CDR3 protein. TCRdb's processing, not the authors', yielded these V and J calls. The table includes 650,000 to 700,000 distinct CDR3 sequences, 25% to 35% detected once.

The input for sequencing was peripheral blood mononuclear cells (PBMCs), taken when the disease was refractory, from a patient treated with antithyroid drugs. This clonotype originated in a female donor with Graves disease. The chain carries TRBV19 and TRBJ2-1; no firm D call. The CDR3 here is CASSIADHSSYNEQFF. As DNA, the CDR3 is TGTGCCAGTAGTATAGCGGACCATAGCTCCTACAATGAGCAGTTCTTC.